Listed below are T cell receptor beta chains from one sample, sequenced in a study of CD8+CD57+ T cells in acquired aplastic anemia. TCRdb recomputed calls from the reads with MiXCR, one row per CDR3 protein. The sample gives 180,000 or so distinct CDR3 sequences, about half of which show up once; about 2% is in the top ten. Sequencing was done on a sample of sorted CD4+, CD8+, or CD8+CD57+ T cells (not recorded which) from PBMCs. The receptors derive from a human donor with aplastic anemia. CDR3s include the opening cysteine and the closing phenylalanine or tryptophan. D genes are given only for firm matches. Clone size is stated in some rows and not others, as once, few, many or a class when expanded.

J gene: TRBJ1-2
V gene: TRBV19
D gene: TRBD1
clone size: NA
CDR3 protein: CASSIWQGDGYTF
CDR3 DNA: TGTGCCAGTAGTATATGGCAGGGGGATGGCTACACCTTC

J gene: TRBJ2-7
V gene: TRBV20-1
D gene: TRBD2
clone size: NA
CDR3 protein: CSASMTSGRAGYEQYF
CDR3 DNA: TGCAGTGCTAGTATGACTAGCGGGAGGGCCGGGTACGAGCAGTACTTC

J gene: TRBJ2-1
V gene: TRBV10-1
D gene: NA
clone size: few
CDR3 protein: CASSEGHYNEQFF
CDR3 DNA: TGCGCCAGCAGTGAAGGACACTACAATGAGCAGTTCTTC

J gene: TRBJ1-2
V gene: TRBV5-1
D gene: TRBD1
clone size: NA
CDR3 protein: CASSPGQGAKGYTF
CDR3 DNA: TGCGCCAGCAGCCCGGGACAGGGGGCGAAGGGCTACACCTTC

J gene: TRBJ1-3
V gene: TRBV20-1
D gene: NA
clone size: many
CDR3 protein: CSARQGTSGNTIYF
CDR3 DNA: TGCAGTGCTAGACAGGGCACCTCTGGAAACACCATATATTTT

J gene: TRBJ2-5
V gene: TRBV7-2
D gene: NA
clone size: NA
CDR3 protein: CASSVRWVERETQYF
CDR3 DNA: TGTGCCAGCAGCGTCCGGTGGGTTGAGCGAGAGACCCAGTACTTC

J gene: TRBJ2-2
V gene: TRBV5-1
D gene: NA
clone size: NA
CDR3 protein: CASSKAGTGNTGELFF
CDR3 DNA: TGCGCCAGCAGCAAGGCCGGGACGGGGAACACCGGGGAGCTGTTTTTT

J gene: TRBJ1-4
V gene: TRBV7-8
D gene: NA
clone size: few
CDR3 protein: CASSLGLSEKLFF
CDR3 DNA: TGTGCCAGCAGCTTGGGATTGAGTGAAAAACTGTTTTTT

J gene: TRBJ1-1
V gene: TRBV10-1
D gene: NA
clone size: NA
CDR3 protein: CASRGANTEAFF
CDR3 DNA: TGCGCCAGCAGGGGAGCAAACACTGAAGCTTTCTTT

J gene: TRBJ1-2
V gene: TRBV20-1
D gene: NA
clone size: NA
CDR3 protein: CSASQDGVPF
CDR3 DNA: TGCAGTGCTAGCCAGGACGGCGTTCCTTTC

J gene: TRBJ2-1
V gene: TRBV6-1
D gene: NA
clone size: NA
CDR3 protein: CASSERSDILSSYNEQLF
CDR3 DNA: TGTGCCAGCAGTGAGCGGTCAGATATATTGAGCTCCTACAATGAGCAGCTCTTC

J gene: TRBJ1-2
V gene: TRBV20-1
D gene: TRBD1
clone size: NA
CDR3 protein: CSAPTGTGIDYTF
CDR3 DNA: TGCAGTGCGCCGACCGGGACAGGGATCGACTACACCTTC

J gene: TRBJ2-7
V gene: TRBV15
D gene: NA
clone size: NA
CDR3 protein: CATSIPGVTYEQYF
CDR3 DNA: TGTGCCACCAGCATCCCCGGGGTCACCTACGAGCAGTACTTC

J gene: TRBJ2-7
V gene: TRBV14
D gene: TRBD2
clone size: many
CDR3 protein: CASSHFTSGRRHEQYF
CDR3 DNA: TGTGCCAGCAGCCACTTTACTAGCGGGAGACGCCACGAGCAGTACTTC

J gene: TRBJ2-7
V gene: TRBV19
D gene: NA
clone size: NA
CDR3 protein: CASSDLAAGTYEQYF
CDR3 DNA: TGTGCCAGTAGTGACTTAGCGGCTGGGACCTACGAGCAGTACTTC

J gene: TRBJ2-1
V gene: TRBV6-5
D gene: NA
clone size: many
CDR3 protein: CASSLLTGEQFF
CDR3 DNA: TGTGCCAGCAGTTTACTAACCGGGGAGCAGTTCTTC

J gene: TRBJ1-1
V gene: TRBV15
D gene: NA
clone size: few
CDR3 protein: CATSRDVASAFF
CDR3 DNA: TGTGCCACCAGCAGAGATGTGGCGTCAGCTTTCTTT

J gene: TRBJ1-1
V gene: TRBV13
D gene: TRBD1
clone size: NA
CDR3 protein: CASTGQVNTEAFF
CDR3 DNA: TGTGCCAGCACCGGACAGGTAAACACTGAAGCTTTCTTT

J gene: TRBJ2-1
V gene: TRBV25-1
D gene: TRBD1
clone size: NA
CDR3 protein: CASSDKGQGLYNEQFF
CDR3 DNA: TGTGCCAGCAGTGACAAGGGACAGGGGCTCTACAATGAGCAGTTCTTC

J gene: TRBJ1-2
V gene: TRBV19
D gene: NA
clone size: NA
CDR3 protein: CASSMRADYGYTF
CDR3 DNA: TGTGCCAGTAGTATGAGAGCAGACTATGGCTACACCTTC

J gene: TRBJ2-2
V gene: TRBV12-3/TRBV12-4
D gene: NA
clone size: NA
CDR3 protein: CASILTTGELFF
CDR3 DNA: TGTGCCAGCATCCTGACCACGGGGGAGCTGTTTTTT

J gene: TRBJ2-3
V gene: TRBV24-1
D gene: NA
clone size: NA
CDR3 protein: CATSEWGTTDTQYF
CDR3 DNA: TGTGCCACCAGCGAATGGGGCACCACAGATACGCAGTATTTT

J gene: TRBJ1-6
V gene: TRBV5-1
D gene: NA
clone size: many
CDR3 protein: CASSLSRDHPLHF
CDR3 DNA: TGCGCCAGCAGCTTGTCTAGGGACCACCCCCTCCACTTT

J gene: TRBJ2-2
V gene: TRBV7-2
D gene: NA
clone size: many
CDR3 protein: CASSLAGGNTGELFF
CDR3 DNA: TGTGCCAGCAGCTTAGCGGGAGGGAACACCGGGGAGCTGTTTTTT

J gene: TRBJ1-2
V gene: TRBV4-3
D gene: NA
clone size: NA
CDR3 protein: CASSQVAGGYGYTF
CDR3 DNA: TGCGCCAGCAGCCAAGTAGCCGGGGGCTATGGCTACACCTTC

J gene: TRBJ2-6
V gene: TRBV11-3
D gene: NA
clone size: many
CDR3 protein: CASSLDGAGANVLTF
CDR3 DNA: TGTGCCAGCAGCTTAGATGGGGCTGGGGCCAACGTCCTGACTTTC

J gene: TRBJ1-4
V gene: TRBV2
D gene: TRBD1
clone size: NA
CDR3 protein: CASGIRDRAQKLFF
CDR3 DNA: TGTGCCAGCGGTATTCGCGACAGGGCGCAAAAACTGTTTTTT

J gene: TRBJ2-7
V gene: TRBV2
D gene: NA
clone size: many
CDR3 protein: CASSRAGAVDYEQYF
CDR3 DNA: TGTGCCAGCAGTCGGGCGGGGGCCGTAGACTACGAGCAGTACTTC

J gene: TRBJ2-3
V gene: TRBV14
D gene: NA
clone size: NA
CDR3 protein: CASSQGLFTDTQYF
CDR3 DNA: TGTGCCAGCAGCCAAGGTCTATTCACAGATACGCAGTATTTT

J gene: TRBJ2-3
V gene: TRBV19
D gene: NA
clone size: many
CDR3 protein: CATRLVGDTQYF
CDR3 DNA: TGTGCCACCAGATTAGTAGGGGATACGCAGTATTTT

J gene: TRBJ1-1
V gene: TRBV5-1
D gene: NA
clone size: many
CDR3 protein: CASSLEGRGNTEAFF
CDR3 DNA: TGCGCCAGCAGCTTGGAAGGGCGAGGGAACACTGAAGCTTTCTTT

J gene: TRBJ2-1
V gene: TRBV10-1
D gene: NA
clone size: NA
CDR3 protein: CASSEPRNEQFF
CDR3 DNA: TGCGCCAGCAGTGAGCCTCGCAATGAGCAGTTCTTC

J gene: TRBJ1-2
V gene: TRBV29-1
D gene: TRBD1
clone size: NA
CDR3 protein: CSSSGGDYGYTF
CDR3 DNA: TGCAGCTCCTCAGGGGGAGACTATGGCTACACCTTC

J gene: TRBJ2-1
V gene: TRBV24-1
D gene: NA
clone size: many
CDR3 protein: CATSEAPLSEQFF
CDR3 DNA: TGTGCCACCAGTGAAGCCCCCCTCTCTGAGCAGTTCTTC

J gene: TRBJ2-4
V gene: TRBV20-1
D gene: TRBD2
clone size: few
CDR3 protein: CSARRAGGENIQYF
CDR3 DNA: TGCAGTGCTAGAAGAGCGGGGGGGGAAAACATTCAGTACTTC

J gene: TRBJ2-7
V gene: TRBV5-6
D gene: TRBD1
clone size: NA
CDR3 protein: CASSLGGTGRYEQYF
CDR3 DNA: TGTGCCAGCAGCTTGGGAGGGACAGGACGCTACGAGCAGTACTTC

J gene: TRBJ1-2
V gene: TRBV29-1
D gene: NA
clone size: many
CDR3 protein: CSVGAGRGYTF
CDR3 DNA: TGCAGCGTTGGAGCAGGACGAGGCTACACCTTC

J gene: TRBJ2-3
V gene: TRBV3-1
D gene: NA
clone size: once
CDR3 protein: CASSPLGGATDTQYF
CDR3 DNA: TGTGCCAGCAGCCCCCTTGGAGGGGCCACAGATACGCAGTATTTT

J gene: TRBJ1-2
V gene: TRBV6-5
D gene: NA
clone size: many
CDR3 protein: CASSYGGNYGYTF
CDR3 DNA: TGTGCCAGCAGTTACGGGGGAAACTATGGCTACACCTTC

J gene: TRBJ2-5
V gene: TRBV29-1
D gene: NA
clone size: NA
CDR3 protein: CSVRDGQETQYF
CDR3 DNA: TGCAGCGTCCGGGACGGTCAAGAGACCCAGTACTTC

J gene: TRBJ1-5
V gene: TRBV7-2
D gene: NA
clone size: many
CDR3 protein: CASSNQGRDQPQHF
CDR3 DNA: TGTGCCAGCAGCAACCAGGGCAGGGATCAGCCCCAGCATTTT

J gene: TRBJ2-3
V gene: TRBV10-3
D gene: NA
clone size: NA
CDR3 protein: CASIQRNTDTQYF
CDR3 DNA: TGTGCCAGCATACAGCGGAACACAGATACGCAGTATTTT

J gene: TRBJ1-1
V gene: TRBV9
D gene: TRBD1
clone size: many
CDR3 protein: CASSVPGTANTEAFF
CDR3 DNA: TGTGCCAGCAGCGTGCCCGGGACAGCCAACACTGAAGCTTTCTTT

J gene: TRBJ1-2
V gene: TRBV29-1
D gene: NA
clone size: few
CDR3 protein: CSVVEGEMMAGYTF
CDR3 DNA: TGCAGCGTTGTAGAGGGGGAGATGATGGCAGGCTACACCTTC

J gene: TRBJ1-6
V gene: TRBV15
D gene: NA
clone size: few
CDR3 protein: CATSRKGRGQANSPLHF
CDR3 DNA: TGTGCCACCAGCAGGAAGGGGAGAGGGCAAGCTAATTCACCCCTCCACTTT

J gene: TRBJ1-1
V gene: TRBV7-8
D gene: NA
clone size: NA
CDR3 protein: CASSLSFTEAFF
CDR3 DNA: TGTGCCAGCAGCTTATCTTTCACTGAAGCTTTCTTT

J gene: TRBJ2-1
V gene: TRBV7-3
D gene: TRBD2
clone size: NA
CDR3 protein: CASSRGLAGGNEQFF
CDR3 DNA: TGTGCCAGCAGCCGCGGGCTAGCGGGGGGCAATGAGCAGTTCTTC

J gene: TRBJ2-7
V gene: TRBV11-2
D gene: TRBD1
clone size: NA
CDR3 protein: CASSSKWDSLSYEQYF
CDR3 DNA: TGTGCCAGCAGCTCGAAATGGGACAGCCTCTCCTACGAGCAGTACTTC

J gene: TRBJ1-1
V gene: TRBV7-9
D gene: NA
clone size: few
CDR3 protein: CASSLAQGNEAFF
CDR3 DNA: TGTGCCAGCAGCTTAGCGCAGGGTAATGAAGCTTTCTTT

J gene: TRBJ2-3
V gene: TRBV10-3
D gene: TRBD2
clone size: NA
CDR3 protein: CAISDPQGLGADTQYF
CDR3 DNA: TGTGCCATCAGTGACCCCCAAGGACTAGGTGCAGATACGCAGTATTTT

J gene: TRBJ1-1
V gene: TRBV28
D gene: NA
clone size: few
CDR3 protein: CASSFPGVRYRAEAFF
CDR3 DNA: TGTGCCAGCAGTTTCCCTGGGGTTCGATACAGGGCGGAAGCTTTCTTT

J gene: TRBJ1-6
V gene: TRBV2
D gene: NA
clone size: NA
CDR3 protein: CASSEGAGNSPLHF
CDR3 DNA: TGTGCCAGCAGTGAAGGTGCAGGCAATTCACCCCTCCACTTT

J gene: TRBJ1-6
V gene: TRBV7-9
D gene: NA
clone size: NA
CDR3 protein: CASSLTGGLNSPLHF
CDR3 DNA: TGTGCCAGCAGCTTAACGGGGGGGCTAAATTCACCCCTCCACTTT

J gene: TRBJ1-6
V gene: TRBV7-9
D gene: TRBD1
clone size: many
CDR3 protein: CASSSGQGNNSPLHF
CDR3 DNA: TGTGCCAGCAGCTCTGGACAGGGCAATAATTCACCCCTCCACTTT

J gene: TRBJ2-5
V gene: TRBV20-1
D gene: TRBD2
clone size: NA
CDR3 protein: CSARASGGIRAETQYF
CDR3 DNA: TGCAGTGCTAGAGCGAGCGGGGGGATCCGTGCAGAGACCCAGTACTTC